This T cell receptor (beta chain) was identified in a study of cytomegalovirus exposure and HLA in healthy donors. Overall study results and limits: Prediction of most subjects' HLA-A and HLA-B alleles by TCR beta sequences was reportedly accurate.

About this clone: Its specificity is unknown.

The PCR ran on 60 Vbeta and 13 Jbeta primers. TCRdb's copy holds only in-frame clones and misses some; the assay was immunoSEQ multiplex PCR. Of 80,000 or so clones in the sample, about 80% were seen once. Germline CDR1 and CDR2: LNHDA and SQIVND (reference sequence). V trimming: 5 bases; J trimming: 4 bases; junction bases outside the gene matches: 6. This CDR3 is built from 14 residues. The sequence was collected from a woman in her forties in good health and CMV-seronegative. J is TRBJ2-3 and V is TRBV19; 7 bases line up with TRBD2. What was sequenced was PBMCs. This CDR3 is CASSLLREADTQYF. CDR3 coding DNA: TGTGCCAGTAGTCTCCTACGGGAGGCAGATACGCAGTATTTT.